The T cell receptor beta chain under discussion was sequenced for a study of response to subunit inactivated influenza vaccine. Whole-study results and caveats: It was suggested by the authors that few new T cells are recruited by each seasonal influenza vaccination.

Worth noting for this clonotype: Its antigen is not known.

TCRdb called the RT-PCR reads again in MiXCR, with one record for every CDR3 protein. The sample includes some 150,000 distinct CDR3 sequences, roughly 12% of them seen just once. The data were also submitted as part of a second study, on T cells expressing NK-cell markers. As that study records: Generation of TCR beta cDNA was performed by 5'RACE template switching incorporating UMIs. The eight sequenced donors comprised seven who were HCMV-seropositive and one who was seronegative. Only alpha-beta TCR T cells were sorted in several experiments, using an anti-gamma-delta TCR antibody. The leading position in the CD3+CD56-NKG2C+ fraction of several donors also went to these clonotypes.

The sample in question was CD8+ T cells sorted from PBMCs, obtained about 11 days after vaccination. This clonotype was sampled from a man over 45 who received an inactivated influenza vaccine.

As DNA, the CDR3 is TGTGCCAGCAGCTCGGACAGCGGAGGCTACACCTTC. Its protein is CASSSDSGGYTF. The chain recombines TRBV7-9 with TRBJ1-2, with D perhaps TRBD1 (6 bases). Germline V gene data show CDR1 as SEHNR and CDR2 as FQNEAQ (reference sequence). V lost 4 bases and J 8 bases, leaving 11 bases between the germline ends. This CDR3 contains 12 residues.